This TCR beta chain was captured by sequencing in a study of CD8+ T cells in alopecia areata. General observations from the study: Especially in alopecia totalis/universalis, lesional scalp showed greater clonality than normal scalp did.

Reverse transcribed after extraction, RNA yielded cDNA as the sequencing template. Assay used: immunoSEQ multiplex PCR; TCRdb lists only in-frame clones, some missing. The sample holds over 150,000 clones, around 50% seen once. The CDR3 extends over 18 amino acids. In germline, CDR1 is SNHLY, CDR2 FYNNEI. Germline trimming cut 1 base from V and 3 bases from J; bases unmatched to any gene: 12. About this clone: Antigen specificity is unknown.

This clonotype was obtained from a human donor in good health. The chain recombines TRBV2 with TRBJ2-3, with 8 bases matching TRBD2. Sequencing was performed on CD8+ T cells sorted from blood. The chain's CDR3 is CASSEGSAGLVYTDTQYF. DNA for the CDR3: TGTGCCAGCAGTGAAGGTTCCGCGGGACTAGTCTATACAGATACGCAGTATTTT.